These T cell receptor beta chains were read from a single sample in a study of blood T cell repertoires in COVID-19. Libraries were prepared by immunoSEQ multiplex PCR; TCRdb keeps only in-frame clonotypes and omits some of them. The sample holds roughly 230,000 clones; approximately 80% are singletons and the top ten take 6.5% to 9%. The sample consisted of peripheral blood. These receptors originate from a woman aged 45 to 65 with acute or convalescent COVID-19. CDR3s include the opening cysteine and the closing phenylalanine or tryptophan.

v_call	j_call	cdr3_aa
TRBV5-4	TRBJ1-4	CASSLGLQGGNEKLFF
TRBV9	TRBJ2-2	CASRMGGTNTGELFF
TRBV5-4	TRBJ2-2	CASSSGLRIGELFF
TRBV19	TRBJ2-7	CASSRDSLYEQYF
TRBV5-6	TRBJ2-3	CASSLRSGFATDTQYF
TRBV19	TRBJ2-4	CASSISGRGNIQYF
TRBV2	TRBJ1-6	CASSDQGSYNSPLHF
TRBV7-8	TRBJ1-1	CASSLVLSGVNTEAFF
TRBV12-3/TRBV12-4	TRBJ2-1	CASSPWRRNEQFF
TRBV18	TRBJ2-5	CASSLGPREGETQYF
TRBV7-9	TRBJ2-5	CATQALPGEGETQYF
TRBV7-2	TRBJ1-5	CASSPYPRSNQPQHF
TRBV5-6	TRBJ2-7	CASSQNYEQYF
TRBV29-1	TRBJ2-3	CSVRQVADTQYF
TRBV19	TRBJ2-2	CASRTVLNTGELFF
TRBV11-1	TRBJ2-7	CASSKHYRGDYEQYF
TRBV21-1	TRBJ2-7	CASSKLPEREGPYEQYF